This entry describes one T cell receptor (beta chain). Its specific antigen is unknown. Base qualities are not provided; no much larger clone lies one nucleotide away. Sequenced on an Illumina HiSeq 1500. TCRdb's own reprocessing of the public reads used fastp at Q25 and MiXCR and kept productive beta chains. Duplicate CDR3 protein sequences are folded into a single record with the most common DNA and genes. This sample comprises some 450,000 distinct CDR3 sequences, about 33% of them detected only once. Of the sample, roughly an eighth is held by the ten largest clones. The data originate from a study of T cell repertoires in cytomegalovirus infection (dated by TCRdb to between 2018 and 2021). As for the study more broadly: The HLA type of each donor mattered for the analysis, because public TCR beta signatures pointed to carriage of CMV infection along with the matching HLA type. Overall results and qualifications from the work: In both this cohort and an independent cohort of over 350 donors, the cumulative frequency of public TCR beta family members distinguished carriers of CMV infection plus the relevant HLA type. The ex vivo response was dominated by HLA-C-restricted CMV-specific TCR beta clonotypes, which also provided the single most frequent clonotype in two of eight donors.

The source is a human donor in good health (CMV status not recorded). Some clones in this sample may be carry-over from other donors' samples. Source material: PBMCs.

The CDR3 region: CASSSPPGIGYNEQFF. The DNA is TGTGCCAGCAGTTCGCCTCCAGGGATAGGTTACAATGAGCAGTTCTTC. The sequence links TRBV28 to TRBJ2-1, and the D gene may be TRBD1, 5 bases matching. The CDR3 covers 16 residues, taking in both the cysteine and the phenylalanine. Only the CDR3 part of the read is kept: 48 bases, read in frame from the first base. V gives up 4 bases and J gives up 4 bases, and the segment between their germline ends measures 17 bases. CDR1 and CDR2 are drawn from the germline V gene: MDHEN, SYDVKM. Supplemented by the reference TRBV28 and TRBJ2-1 proteins around the CDR3, the complete variable domain is DVKVTQSSRYLVKRTGEKVFLECVQDMDHENMFWYRQDPGLGLRLIYFSYDVKMKEKGDIPEGYSVSREKKERFSLILESASTNQTSMYLCASSSPPGIGYNEQFFGPGTRLTVL.